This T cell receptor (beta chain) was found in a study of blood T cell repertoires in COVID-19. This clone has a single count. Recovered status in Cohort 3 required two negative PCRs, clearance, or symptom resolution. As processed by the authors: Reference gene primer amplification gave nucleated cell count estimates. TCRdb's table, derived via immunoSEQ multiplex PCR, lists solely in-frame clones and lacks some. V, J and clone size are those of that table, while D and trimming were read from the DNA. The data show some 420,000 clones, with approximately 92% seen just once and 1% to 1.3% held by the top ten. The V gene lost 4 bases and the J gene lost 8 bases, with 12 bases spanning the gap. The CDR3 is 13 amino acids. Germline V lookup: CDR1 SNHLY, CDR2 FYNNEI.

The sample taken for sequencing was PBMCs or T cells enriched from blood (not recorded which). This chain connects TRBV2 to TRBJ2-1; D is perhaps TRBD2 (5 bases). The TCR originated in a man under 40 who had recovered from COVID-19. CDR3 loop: CASSAPGWDEQFF. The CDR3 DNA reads TGTGCCAGCAGTGCCCCGGGGTGGGATGAGCAGTTCTTC.